This T cell receptor beta chain was found in a study of T cell responses to AZD1222 COVID-19 vaccine. Whole-study findings and limits: Vaccine-associated CD4 TCRs ranged over spike, dominating at 160-218 and 743-854.

Clones were sequenced by immunoSEQ multiplex PCR, and TCRdb holds only the in-frame ones, with some missing. This table has about 160,000 clones, 90% to 95% appearing once. The V and J ends lost 10 bases and 5 bases respectively, with 17 bases between them. Germline CDR1 and CDR2: MNHEY and SMNVEV (reference sequence). The CDR3 has 13 residues. Remarks on this clone: Its antigen is unidentified.

This sample comprised peripheral blood, obtained on day 0 of MenACWY control vaccination. This chain connects TRBV27 to TRBJ1-1, with a tentative D call TRBD1 (6 bases). This clonotype was obtained from an adult in good health. For the CDR3, the DNA is TGTGCCACCAAAACAGGGCTTTTAACTGAAGCTTTCTTT. The encoded protein is CATKTGLLTEAFF.